Listed here is a single TCR beta chain. The antigen is not known. This entry belongs to a study of vaccination effects on CD4 cells after COVID-19. Method: immunoSEQ multiplex PCR; TCRdb's copy keeps in-frame clones and lacks some. In the table there are over 20,000 clones, roughly 73% of which are singletons. Antigen-specific CD4+ T cells were expanded with viral peptide pools in the ViraFEST assay before sequencing. CD4+ T cells were isolated after about eleven days of culture. J was trimmed by 6 bases and V by 4 bases; bases with no gene match: 11. Germline V gene lookup returns CDR1 SGHRS and CDR2 YFSETQ. The CDR3 sequence is 16 residues long.

The material was CD4+ T cells from PBMCs cultured with HCoV-229E spike peptides, obtained before COVID-19 vaccination. The TCR sequence derives from a human donor who received a COVID-19 vaccine. The rearrangement links TRBV5-1 to TRBJ1-2, with 11 bases aligning to TRBD1. The CDR3 DNA reads as TGCGCCAGCAGCCATGATACCGGGACAGGGGGAAATGGCTACACCTTC. Amino acids: CASSHDTGTGGNGYTF. Based on the CDR3 plus reference TRBV5-1 and TRBJ1-2, the full variable domain is KAGVTQTPRYLIKTRGQQVTLSCSPISGHRSVSWYQQTPGQGLQFLFEYFSETQRNKGNFPGRFSGRQFSNSRSEMNVSTLELGDSALYLCASSHDTGTGGNGYTFGSGTRLTVV.